The sequence of this T cell receptor beta chain was determined in a study of T cell repertoires in cytomegalovirus infection. In the study overall: Recently identified HLA-C-restricted CMV epitopes were among the peptides used.

Regarding the study as a whole: HLA-C-restricted TCR beta clonotypes specific for CMV led the ex vivo response.

Ten or more counts support this clonotype. As yet, its antigen is unknown. TCRdb ran MiXCR on the reads and lists one entry per CDR3 protein. The sample consists of around 100,000 distinct CDR3 sequences, around 30% of them appearing once. There are 16 residues in the CDR3. Germline V gene lookup returns CDR1 SGHTA and CDR2 FQGNSA. Trimming cost V 6 bases and J 0 bases; bases outside gene matches: 8. The TCR sequence derives from a human donor in good health (CMV status not recorded). Some clones in this sample may be carry-over from other donors' samples. Sample: CD8+ T cells from cultured PBMCs, taken from culture after CMV antigen stimulation. This chain uses TRBV7-2 with TRBJ2-7, with 10 positions matching TRBD1. This chain's CDR3 is CASRMTGGQSSYEQYF. The CDR3 region has the DNA TGTGCCAGCAGGATGACAGGGGGCCAGAGCTCCTACGAGCAGTACTTC.